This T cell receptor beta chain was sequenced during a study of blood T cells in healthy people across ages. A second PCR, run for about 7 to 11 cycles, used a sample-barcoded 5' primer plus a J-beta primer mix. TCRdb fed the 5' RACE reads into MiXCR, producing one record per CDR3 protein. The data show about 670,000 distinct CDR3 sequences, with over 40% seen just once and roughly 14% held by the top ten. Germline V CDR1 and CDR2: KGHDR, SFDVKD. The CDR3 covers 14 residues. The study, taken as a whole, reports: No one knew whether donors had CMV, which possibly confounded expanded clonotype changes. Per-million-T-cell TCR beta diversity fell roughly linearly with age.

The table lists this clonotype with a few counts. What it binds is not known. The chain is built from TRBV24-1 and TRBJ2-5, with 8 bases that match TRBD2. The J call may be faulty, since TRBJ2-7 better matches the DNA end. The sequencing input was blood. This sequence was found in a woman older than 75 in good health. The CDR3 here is CATSEGREVGEQYF. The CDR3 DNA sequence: TGTGCCACCAGTGAAGGGCGGGAGGTGGGCGAGCAGTACTTC.